This entry lists 8 T cell receptor beta chains sequenced from one sample in a study of blood T cell repertoires in COVID-19. The assay was immunoSEQ multiplex PCR, and TCRdb's table has in-frame clones only and misses some. The top ten clones hold around 38% of a sample with about 92,000 clones, approximately 81% of them seen once. The sample comprised peripheral blood. These receptors were collected from an elderly man with acute or convalescent COVID-19.

This chain uses TRBV2 with TRBJ2-7; D remains ambiguous. Germline values: CDR1 SNHLY, CDR2 FYNNEI. Trimming took off 0 bases at V and 0 bases at J, with 9 bases between the two ends. The CDR3 spans 15 residues. The CDR3 spells CASSEATSASYEQYF. The CDR3 DNA sequence: TGTGCCAGCAGTGAAGCGACATCTGCCTCCTACGAGCAGTACTTC.

This chain links TRBV19 with TRBJ1-5, with D perhaps TRBD1 (6 bases). The length of the CDR3 is 15 residues. Germline CDR1 and CDR2: LNHDA and SQIVND (reference sequence). Deletions cut 1 base from V and 3 bases from J, with 10 bases between. CDR3: CASSIGQVANQPQHF. CDR3 DNA: TGTGCCAGTAGTATAGGACAGGTAGCCAATCAGCCCCAGCATTTT. Together with reference TRBV19 and TRBJ1-5, the CDR3 gives the full variable domain: DGGITQSPKYLFRKEGQNVTLSCEQNLNHDAMYWYRQDPGQGLRLIYYSQIVNDFQKGDIAEGYSVSREKKESFPLTVTSAQKNPTAFYLCASSIGQVANQPQHFGDGTRLSIL.

The chain joins TRBV6-5 to TRBJ1-2, with D maybe TRBD1 (6 bases). Per germline, CDR1 MNHEY and CDR2 SVGAGI. V was cut by 3 bases and J by 8 bases, with 16 bases left in between. The CDR3 extends over 14 amino acids. The DNA of the CDR3 is TGTGCCAGCAGTTATGGGGGGGCGATGGGCGGCTACACCTTC. Its protein is CASSYGGAMGGYTF.

J is TRBJ1-4 and V is TRBV3-1 (or the pseudogene TRBV3-2), with a weak D call TRBD1 (5 bases). The V and J ends lost 3 bases and 8 bases respectively, with 13 bases between them. The CDR3 totals 14 residues. Germline CDR1 reads LGHDT; CDR2 reads YNNKEL (reference sequence). The DNA for the CDR3 is TGTGCCAGCAGCCAGGGGCTGCAAGAGGAAAAACTGTTTTTT. Its translation is CASSQGLQEEKLFF.

The chain employs TRBV6-1 and TRBJ2-7; tentative D call: TRBD2 (6 bases). V lost 4 bases and J 3 bases, leaving 19 bases between the germline ends. CDR1 MNHNS and CDR2 SASEGT come from the germline V gene. This CDR3 region has 16 residues. CDR3: CASSALARSSLYEQYF. The CDR3, as DNA: TGTGCCAGCAGTGCCCTAGCGCGGAGCTCCCTCTACGAGCAGTACTTC.

The V call is TRBV7-2, the J call TRBJ2-5; 7 nucleotides agree with TRBD2. CDR1 and CDR2 from the germline V gene are SGHTA and FQGNSA. This CDR3 region has 15 residues. The ends lost 4 bases at V and 5 bases at J; junction bases unmatched: 10. For the CDR3, the DNA is TGTGCCAGCAGCTCGAGTAGGAGGGAGGGGGAGACCCAGTACTTC. Its protein product is CASSSSRREGETQYF. Combining the CDR3 with reference TRBV7-2 and TRBJ2-5 gives the whole variable domain GAGVSQSPSNKVTEKGKDVELRCDPISGHTALYWYRQSLGQGLEFLIYFQGNSAPDKSGLPSDRFSAERTGGSVSTLTIQRTQQEDSAVYLCASSSSRREGETQYFGPGTRLLVL.

This clone was observed a single time. The V call is TRBV5-6, the J call TRBJ2-5, with 9 nucleotides matching TRBD1. Losses at the gene ends were 5 bases for V and 5 bases for J; bases not matched to a gene: 7. Germline assignment: CDR1 SGHDT and CDR2 YYEEEE. CDR3 length: 14 amino acids. The DNA of the CDR3 is TGTGCCAGCAGTAACAGGGGGACAGGGGAGACCCAGTACTTC. This codes for CASSNRGTGETQYF.

The J gene is TRBJ2-3, the V gene TRBV28; 14 bases align to TRBD2. The CDR3 consists of 15 residues. The ends lost 5 bases at V and 7 bases at J; junction bases unmatched: 5. Germline V gives CDR1 MDHEN, CDR2 SYDVKM. The DNA for the CDR3 is TGTGCCAGCAGTGGGACTAGCGGGAGTTGGTATACGCAGTATTTT. It is translated as CASSGTSGSWYTQYF. Full variable domain (outside the CDR3, taken from reference TRBV28 and TRBJ2-3): DVKVTQSSRYLVKRTGEKVFLECVQDMDHENMFWYRQDPGLGLRLIYFSYDVKMKEKGDIPEGYSVSREKKERFSLILESASTNQTSMYLCASSGTSGSWYTQYFGPGTRLTVL.